The 8 T cell receptor beta chains below all came from one sample that was sequenced in a study of Ad26.COV2.S vaccination and SARS-CoV-2 variants. The treatment here: about 20 received Ad26.COV2.S at low or high dose, single or two shots; several received placebo; per-sample allocation not given. Collection of the samples took place on day 63 after the first injection of vaccine or placebo. The method was immunoSEQ multiplex PCR; TCRdb's version includes in-frame clones alone and lacks a portion of them. The repertoire holds around 300,000 clones, about 87% seen once, with around 5.8% in the top ten. Material: peripheral blood, obtained in a trial of Ad26.COV2.S vaccine versus placebo. The receptors originated from a person between 18 and 65 years old who received the Ad26.COV2.S COVID-19 vaccine or a placebo.

The J gene is TRBJ2-1, the V gene TRBV7-2; weak D call: TRBD1 (5 bases). The CDR3 has 15 amino acids. Germline V gives CDR1 SGHTA, CDR2 FQGNSA. Trimming took off 4 bases at V and 0 bases at J, with 10 bases between the two ends. CDR3 nucleotide sequence: TGTGCCAGCAGCTCCCCGGACACCTCCTACAATGAGCAGTTCTTC. The encoded protein is CASSSPDTSYNEQFF. The entire variable domain, with the rest obtained from reference TRBV7-2 and TRBJ2-1, is as follows: GAGVSQSPSNKVTEKGKDVELRCDPISGHTALYWYRQSLGQGLEFLIYFQGNSAPDKSGLPSDRFSAERTGGSVSTLTIQRTQQEDSAVYLCASSSPDTSYNEQFFGPGTRLTVL.

The J gene is TRBJ1-2, the V gene TRBV18; D is unclear. Germline CDR1 reads KGHSH; CDR2 reads LQKENI. The germline V and J ends were trimmed by 3 bases and 1 base, with 12 bases remaining between them. The CDR3 loop spans 15 amino acids. CDR3 DNA: TGTGCCAGCTCACCTCCCTCGGGATTTAACTATGGCTACACCTTC. Protein sequence: CASSPPSGFNYGYTF. The variable domain in full, with the rest retrieved from reference TRBV18 and TRBJ1-2, is NAGVMQNPRHLVRRRGQEARLRCSPMKGHSHVYWYRQLPEEGLKFMVYLQKENIIDESGMPKERFSAEFPKEGPSILRIQQVVRGDSAAYFCASSPPSGFNYGYTFGSGTRLTVV.

V gene TRBV12-5 combines with J gene TRBJ2-3; TRBD1 agrees at 8 bases. V lost 5 bases and J lost 1; bases outside the gene matches: 8. This CDR3 spans 16 amino acids. In germline, CDR1 is LGHNT, CDR2 FRNRAP. CDR3 DNA: TGTGCTAGTGGTCAAGGGGACAGGCGCGGCACAGATACGCAGTATTTT. Amino acids: CASGQGDRRGTDTQYF.

This clone appeared once. This chain connects TRBV6-5 to TRBJ2-3, with D tentatively TRBD2 (5 bases). CDR3 length: 16 amino acids. Per the germline V gene, CDR1 is MNHEY and CDR2 is SVGAGI. V lost 5 bases to trimming and J lost 4 bases, with 19 bases between them. CDR3 coding DNA: TGTGCCAGCAGTAACTTAGCGAGGAGTAAGTCAGATACGCAGTATTTT. This translates into CASSNLARSKSDTQYF.

The chain employs TRBV7-2 and TRBJ2-3; no reliable D call. The germline V and J ends were trimmed by 1 base and 2 bases, with 10 bases remaining between them. Germline values: CDR1 SGHTA, CDR2 FQGNSA. The CDR3 extends over 15 amino acids. The CDR3: CASSLETPLTDTQYF. The CDR3 coding sequence is TGTGCCAGCAGCTTAGAGACTCCCCTCACAGATACGCAGTATTTT. The variable domain in full, completed from reference TRBV7-2 and TRBJ2-3, reads GAGVSQSPSNKVTEKGKDVELRCDPISGHTALYWYRQSLGQGLEFLIYFQGNSAPDKSGLPSDRFSAERTGGSVSTLTIQRTQQEDSAVYLCASSLETPLTDTQYFGPGTRLTVL.

The chain couples TRBV20-1 to TRBJ1-1; 8 positions match TRBD1. V lost 3 bases, J lost 5 bases, and 8 bases stayed unmatched. CDR3 length: 14 residues. Germline values: CDR1 DFQATT, CDR2 SNEGSKA (reference sequence). The CDR3: CSASNDRGGTEAFF. The CDR3 coding sequence is TGCAGTGCTAGTAACGACAGGGGCGGAACTGAAGCTTTCTTT.

The chain links TRBV27 to TRBJ2-5; TRBD2 agrees at 8 bases. Germline V lookup: CDR1 MNHEY, CDR2 SMNVEV (reference sequence). The CDR3 is made up of 19 amino acids. Trimming cost V 5 bases and J 1 base; bases outside gene matches: 18. For the CDR3, the DNA is TGTGCCAGCAGTCCCCTGCCGGCTAGCGGGCATTCCCCCCAAGAGACCCAGTACTTC. Translation: CASSPLPASGHSPQETQYF.

The rearrangement links TRBV30 to TRBJ1-2, with D perhaps matching TRBD1 (6 bases). This CDR3 has 13 residues. The germline V gene encodes CDR1 GTSNPN and CDR2 SVGIG (reference sequence). The V and J ends lost 0 bases and 8 bases respectively, with 13 bases between them. The CDR3 loop reads CAWSVGQWAGYTF. The DNA of the CDR3 is TGTGCCTGGAGTGTAGGACAGTGGGCCGGCTACACCTTC.